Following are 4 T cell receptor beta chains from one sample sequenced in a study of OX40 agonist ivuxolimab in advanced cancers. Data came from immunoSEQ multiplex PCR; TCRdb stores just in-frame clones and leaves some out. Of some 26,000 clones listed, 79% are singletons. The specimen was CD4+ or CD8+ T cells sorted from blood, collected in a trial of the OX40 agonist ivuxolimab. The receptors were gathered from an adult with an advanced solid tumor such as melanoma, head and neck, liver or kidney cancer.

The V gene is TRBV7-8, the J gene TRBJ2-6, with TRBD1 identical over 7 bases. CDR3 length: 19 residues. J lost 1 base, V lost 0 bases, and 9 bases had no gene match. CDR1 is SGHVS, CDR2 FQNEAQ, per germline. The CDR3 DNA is TGTGCCAGCAGCTTAGCCGGACAGGTTCAGCTTTCTGGGGCCAACGTCCTGACTTTC. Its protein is CASSLAGQVQLSGANVLTF.

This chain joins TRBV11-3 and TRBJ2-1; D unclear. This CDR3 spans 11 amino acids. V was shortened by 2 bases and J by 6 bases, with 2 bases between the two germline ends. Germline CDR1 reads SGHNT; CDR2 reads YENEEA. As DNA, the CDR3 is TGTGCCAGCAGCTTACTCAATGAGCAGTTCTTC. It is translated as CASSLLNEQFF.

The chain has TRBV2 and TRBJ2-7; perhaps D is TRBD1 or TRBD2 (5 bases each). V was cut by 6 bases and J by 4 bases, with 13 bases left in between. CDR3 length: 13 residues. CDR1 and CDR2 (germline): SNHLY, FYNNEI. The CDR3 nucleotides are TGTGCCAGCAGGGCCGGGACGGAGTACGAGCAGTACTTC. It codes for CASRAGTEYEQYF.

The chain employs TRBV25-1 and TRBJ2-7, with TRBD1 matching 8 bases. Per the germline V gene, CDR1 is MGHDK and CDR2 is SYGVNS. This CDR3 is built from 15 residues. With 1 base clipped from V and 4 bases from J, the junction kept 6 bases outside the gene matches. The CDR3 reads CASSELEDRVYEQYF. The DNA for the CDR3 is TGTGCCAGCAGTGAATTAGAGGACAGGGTATACGAGCAGTACTTC.